The sequence of this TCR beta chain was determined in a study of PD-1 blockade in mismatch repair-deficient tumors. Trimming cost V 7 bases and J 5 bases; bases outside gene matches: 10. Germline V gene data show CDR1 as SGHDN and CDR2 as FVKESK. This CDR3 has 15 residues. The table lists this clone with a count of one. Assay: immunoSEQ multiplex PCR; the TCRdb copy retains only in-frame clones and omits some. Of approximately 120,000 clones in the sample, roughly nine tenths were seen once. This chain connects TRBV14 to TRBJ2-5; 10 bases map to TRBD2. The material sequenced was peripheral blood, taken 44 weeks after starting pembrolizumab. This TCR came from an adult with mismatch repair-deficient cancer. For the CDR3, the DNA is TGTGCCAGCAATCAAGCGGGAGGGCCAGGGGAGACCCAGTACTTC. Protein: CASNQAGGPGETQYF.